This T cell receptor beta chain was recorded in a study of T cells in Graves' hyperthyroidism and ophthalmopathy. Template material for amplifying TCR beta CDR3 regions consisted of RNA transcripts. RT-PCR in the first round (using the HTBI primer set) targeted the TCR CDR3. TCRdb re-analysed the multiplex PCR reads in MiXCR, keeping a single row per CDR3 protein. The sample holds about 700,000 distinct CDR3 sequences, just under 45% seen once. This clonotype was detected a few times. With a much larger clone just one base away, this may be a read error. Germline loops: CDR1 DFQATT, CDR2 SNEGSKA (reference sequence). Trimming shortened V by 4 bases and J by 4 bases, and 13 bases separated the two germline ends. The CDR3 runs to 13 residues. Every diagnosis used clinical symptoms, serum thyroxine and TRAb, thyroid ultrasound and orbital computed tomography.

The V and J genes are TRBV20-1 and TRBJ1-2; D uncertain. This TCR derives from an adult man with Graves' disease, either hyperthyroidism or ophthalmopathy (not recorded which). Sequencing was carried out using peripheral blood or thyroid tissue (not recorded which). The CDR3 DNA sequence: TGCAGTGCTAAGCCGACGGAGACCTATGGCTACACCTTC. This encodes CSAKPTETYGYTF.